This T cell receptor (beta chain) derives from a study of CDR3 diversity in severe acne. CDR3 size: 12 residues. Germline CDR1 and CDR2: GTSNPN and SVGIG (reference sequence). The ends were cut back, 3 bases at V and 3 bases at J, with 8 bases in the middle. This clonotype appeared many times. TCRdb fed the PCR reads into MiXCR, producing one record per CDR3 protein. The sample consists of about 86,000 distinct CDR3 sequences, 45% to 65% of them appearing once. J is TRBJ2-5 and V is TRBV30; D is unclear. The sequenced material came from blood. The source is a male donor in good health, without acne. CDR3: CAWRRQKETQYF. For the CDR3, the DNA is TGTGCCTGGAGGCGGCAGAAAGAGACCCAGTACTTC.